This T cell receptor (beta chain) was observed in a study of cytomegalovirus exposure and HLA in healthy donors. Study results and limitations: With later analysis, a missense DCLRE1C variant became linked to TCR beta V- and J-gene trimming. What a later analysis reportedly showed was that an Asian-associated ancestry cluster had fewer N-insertions than the approximately 700-donor mean.

The germline CDR1 and CDR2 sequences are SNHLY and FYNNEI. CDR3 length: 15 residues. J was trimmed by 4 bases and V by 7 bases; bases with no gene match: 7. Donors likely had unrecorded immune exposures despite being nominally healthy when sampled. A multiplex PCR was run with 60 Vbeta primers and 13 Jbeta primers. Assay: immunoSEQ multiplex PCR; the TCRdb copy retains only in-frame clones and omits some. Here the sample spans under 200,000 clones, roughly 80% being singletons. A word on this clone: Antigen specificity is unknown.

The rearrangement uses TRBV2 and TRBJ2-5, with 12 bases lining up with TRBD2. The specimen sequenced was PBMCs. The sequence was collected from a woman aged 45-60 years in good health and CMV-seronegative. The CDR3 coding sequence is TGTGCCAGCATCGAGACTAGCGGGAGTCGAGAGACCCAGTACTTC. This gives the protein CASIETSGSRETQYF.